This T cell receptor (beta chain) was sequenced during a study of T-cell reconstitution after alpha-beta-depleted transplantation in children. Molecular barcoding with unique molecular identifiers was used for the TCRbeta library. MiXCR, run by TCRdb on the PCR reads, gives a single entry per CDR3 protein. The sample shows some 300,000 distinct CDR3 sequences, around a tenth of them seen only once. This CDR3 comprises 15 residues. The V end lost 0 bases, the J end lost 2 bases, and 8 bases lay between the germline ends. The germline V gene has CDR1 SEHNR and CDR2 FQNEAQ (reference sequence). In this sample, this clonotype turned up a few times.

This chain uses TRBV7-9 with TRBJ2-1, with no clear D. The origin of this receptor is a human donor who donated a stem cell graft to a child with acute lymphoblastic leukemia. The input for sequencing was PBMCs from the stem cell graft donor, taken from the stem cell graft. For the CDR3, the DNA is TGTGCCAGCAGCTTAGCCACCAAGCCCTACAATGAGCAGTTCTTC. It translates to CASSLATKPYNEQFF. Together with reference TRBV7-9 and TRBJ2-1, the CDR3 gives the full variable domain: DTGVSQNPRHKITKRGQNVTFRCDPISEHNRLYWYRQTLGQGPEFLTYFQNEAQLEKSRLLSDRFSAERPKGSFSTLEIQRTEQGDSAMYLCASSLATKPYNEQFFGPGTRLTVL.